The 2 T cell receptor beta chains below come from one sample, sequenced in a study of immune heterogeneity within non-small cell lung tumors. Template material for each sample was around 630 ng of bulk tumor genomic DNA. Several biopsies per primary tumor were taken during surgery, spaced as far apart as possible. The study cohort was described as untreated, and its members had newly diagnosed non-small cell lung cancer. They went on to have curative surgery. It was a multiplex PCR that amplified TCR beta CDR3, with 32 V and 13 J primers. TCRdb re-derived calls from the multiplex PCR reads in MiXCR, one entry per CDR3 protein. The table records more than 9,500 distinct CDR3 sequences, around 22% of them present only once. The sequenced sample consisted of lung tumor tissue. Receptor source: a man between 60 and 75 years old with non-small cell lung cancer.

This clonotype has a handful of counts. A much bigger clone sits one base away, suggesting this may be a read error. The gene calls are TRBV18 and TRBJ1-6; D is ambiguous. Germline assignment: CDR1 KGHSH and CDR2 LQKENI. The CDR3 is 15 amino acids. In nucleotides, the CDR3 is TGTGTCAGCTCACCCCAGAGCTCCTATAATTCACCCCTCCACTTT. Its protein is CVSSPQSSYNSPLHF. Filled out from reference TRBV18 and TRBJ1-6, the complete variable domain reads NAGVMQNPRHLVRRRGQEARLRCSPMKGHSHVYWYRQLPEEGLKFMVYLQKENIIDESGMPKERFSAEFPKEGPSILRIQQVVRGDSAAYFCVSSPQSSYNSPLHFGNGTRLTVT.

This chain links TRBV7-9 with TRBJ2-5, with D perhaps TRBD1 (5 bases). The CDR3 covers 14 residues. Trimming removed 5 bases from V and 2 bases from J, with 12 bases in between. Germline V gene lookup returns CDR1 SEHNR and CDR2 FQNEAQ (reference sequence). This CDR3 is CASSARTLQETQYF. CDR3 DNA: TGTGCCAGCAGCGCTAGGACACTACAAGAGACCCAGTACTTC.